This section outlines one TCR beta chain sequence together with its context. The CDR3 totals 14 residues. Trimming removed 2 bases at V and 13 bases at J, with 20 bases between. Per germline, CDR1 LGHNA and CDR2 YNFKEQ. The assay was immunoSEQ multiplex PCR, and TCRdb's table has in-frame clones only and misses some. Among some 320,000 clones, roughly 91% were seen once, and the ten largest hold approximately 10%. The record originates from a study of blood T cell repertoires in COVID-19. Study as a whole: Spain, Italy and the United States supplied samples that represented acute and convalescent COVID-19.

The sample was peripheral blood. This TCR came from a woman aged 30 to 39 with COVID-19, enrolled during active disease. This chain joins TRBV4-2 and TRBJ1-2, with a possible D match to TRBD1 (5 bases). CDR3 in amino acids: CASSQSGTPNFITF. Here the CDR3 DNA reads TGTGCCAGCAGCCAATCCGGGACTCCGAATTTTATCACCTTC.